The rows below give T cell receptor beta chains drawn from one sample of a study of CD8+ T cells in alopecia areata. The assay was immunoSEQ multiplex PCR, and TCRdb's table has in-frame clones only and misses some. Of 100,000 to 120,000 clones in the sample, 58% were seen once. Material: NKG2D-low CD8+ T cells sorted from blood. The receptors originated from a human donor with alopecia areata. The CDR3 runs from the conserved cysteine through the conserved F or W. A D gene is named only where the DNA matches it firmly. Some rows have no size entry. The others give once, few or many, or a class for an expanded clone.

abundance	d_gene	v_gene	j_gene	CDR3aa	CDR3nt
.	.	TRBV6-1	TRBJ2-5	CASSELGGQETQYF	TGTGCCAGCAGTGAACTGGGAGGACAAGAGACCCAGTACTTC
.	.	TRBV29-1	TRBJ2-1	CSVEGGWGSSYNEQFF	TGCAGCGTTGAAGGTGGTTGGGGTTCTTCCTACAATGAGCAGTTCTTC
.	TRBD2	TRBV5-4	TRBJ2-3	CASSFGLAGVFTDTQYF	TGTGCCAGCAGCTTCGGACTAGCGGGAGTTTTTACAGATACGCAGTATTTT
.	.	TRBV9	TRBJ2-1	CASSDRDGAYNEQFF	TGTGCCAGCAGCGACCGGGACGGAGCCTACAATGAGCAGTTCTTC
.	TRBD2	TRBV29-1	TRBJ2-7	CSVIRLAGGNEQYF	TGCAGCGTAATTCGACTAGCGGGAGGGAACGAGCAGTACTTC
.	.	TRBV4-2	TRBJ2-7	CASSQGIRVLGEQYF	TGTGCCAGCAGCCAAGGAATTCGGGTACTAGGCGAGCAGTACTTC
few	.	TRBV27	TRBJ1-2	CASSFSTSYGYTF	TGTGCCAGCAGTTTTTCCACTTCATATGGCTACACCTTC
.	.	TRBV6-5	TRBJ2-7	CASSYGDTSSYEQYF	TGTGCCAGCAGTTACGGAGACACGAGCTCCTACGAGCAGTACTTC
.	.	TRBV4-1	TRBJ1-1	CASSRERLAEAFF	TGCGCCAGCAGCCGAGAGAGGCTGGCTGAAGCTTTCTTT
once	.	TRBV7-8	TRBJ1-5	CASSRHDAGNQPQHF	TGTGCCAGCAGCCGCCACGATGCAGGGAATCAGCCCCAGCATTTT
.	.	TRBV27	TRBJ1-2	CASSFSRGHYGYTF	TGTGCCAGCAGTTTCAGTCGGGGGCACTATGGCTACACCTTC
.	TRBD1	TRBV27	TRBJ1-2	CASSLSIDRVGYTF	TGTGCCAGCAGTTTATCGATCGACAGGGTTGGCTACACCTTC
.	.	TRBV27	TRBJ1-1	CASSYPGREAFF	TGTGCCAGCAGTTATCCGGGAAGAGAGGCTTTCTTT
.	TRBD1	TRBV13	TRBJ2-1	CASSSISGTGIDEQFF	TGTGCCAGCAGCTCCATCTCCGGGACAGGGATCGATGAGCAGTTCTTC
.	.	TRBV27	TRBJ2-7	CASSFRGTYEQYF	TGTGCCAGCAGTTTTAGGGGTACCTACGAGCAGTACTTC
few	.	TRBV7-9	TRBJ1-2	CANHPQGDGYTF	TGTGCCAACCACCCTCAGGGAGATGGCTACACCTTC
.	.	TRBV29-1	TRBJ1-1	CSVGAPESGDTEAFF	TGCAGCGTTGGGGCACCCGAATCAGGGGACACTGAAGCTTTCTTT
.	.	TRBV29-1	TRBJ1-2	CSVEDGPLARDTF	TGCAGCGTTGAAGATGGGCCTCTGGCCAGGGACACCTTC
.	TRBD2	TRBV15	TRBJ2-1	CATSRELTSEYNEQFF	TGTGCCACCAGCAGAGAGCTGACTAGCGAGTACAATGAGCAGTTCTTC
few	TRBD1	TRBV4-1	TRBJ1-5	CASSPTGGNQPQHF	TGCGCCAGCAGCCCGACAGGGGGCAACCAGCCCCAGCATTTT
few	.	TRBV4-1	TRBJ2-7	CASSQASASYEQYF	TGCGCCAGCAGCCAAGCGAGCGCCTCCTACGAGCAGTACTTC
few	.	TRBV29-1	TRBJ2-1	CSVEGGYNEQFF	TGCAGCGTTGAAGGGGGCTACAATGAGCAGTTCTTC
.	.	TRBV18	TRBJ2-5	CASSPNAGTQNEQETQYF	TGTGCCAGCTCACCGAACGCCGGGACTCAAAACGAACAAGAGACCCAGTACTTC
few	TRBD2	TRBV28	TRBJ2-3	CASSPRLAGGTQYF	TGTGCCAGCAGCCCCCGACTAGCGGGAGGGACGCAGTATTTT
few	.	TRBV5-4	TRBJ2-3	CASSFGQTTDTQYF	TGTGCCAGCAGCTTCGGGCAGACCACAGATACGCAGTATTTT
.	TRBD2	TRBV7-8	TRBJ2-1	CAIGGTSGYNEQFF	TGTGCCATTGGCGGGACTAGCGGATACAATGAGCAGTTCTTC
.	TRBD2	TRBV7-3	TRBJ2-3	CASGSGNTDTQYF	TGTGCCAGCGGTAGCGGGAATACAGATACGCAGTATTTT
.	.	TRBV28	TRBJ1-2	CASSPTGISGYTF	TGTGCCAGCAGTCCCACAGGGATTTCGGGCTACACCTTC
.	.	TRBV4-2	TRBJ1-5	CASSHGQGNQPQHF	TGTGCCAGCAGCCATGGGCAGGGCAATCAGCCCCAGCATTTT
.	.	TRBV7-9	TRBJ1-1	CASSPGSGGYQAFF	TGTGCCAGCAGTCCAGGTTCGGGGGGCTATCAGGCTTTCTTT
few	.	TRBV5-6	TRBJ1-5	CASSSQGNQPQHF	TGTGCCAGCAGCTCACAGGGAAATCAGCCCCAGCATTTT
.	.	TRBV4-1	TRBJ2-7	CASSQTRPGAFYEQYF	TGCGCCAGCAGCCAAACCCGACCGGGAGCTTTTTACGAGCAGTACTTC
once	.	TRBV18	TRBJ2-5	CASSPEVQETQYF	TGTGCCAGCTCACCAGAGGTGCAAGAGACCCAGTACTTC
.	.	TRBV1	TRBJ2-1	CTSSQERWGQQQFF	TGCACCAGCAGCCAAGAAAGGTGGGGACAACAGCAGTTCTTC
.	.	TRBV28	TRBJ2-5	CASSLFNGGLTQETQYF	TGTGCCAGCAGTTTATTCAACGGAGGCCTAACCCAAGAGACCCAGTACTTC
.	.	TRBV11-2	TRBJ2-5	CASSPGGTAEETQYF	TGTGCCAGCAGCCCGGGAGGGACAGCCGAAGAGACCCAGTACTTC
.	.	TRBV6-1	TRBJ2-1	CASLGSGYNEQFF	TGTGCCAGCTTAGGGTCGGGATACAATGAGCAGTTCTTC
.	.	TRBV7-3	TRBJ2-7	CASSLGSAAGSYEQYF	TGTGCCAGCAGCTTAGGGAGCGCGGCGGGGTCCTACGAGCAGTACTTC
.	.	TRBV13	TRBJ2-5	CASSPPIETQYF	TGTGCCAGCAGCCCCCCAATAGAGACCCAGTACTTC
.	TRBD2	TRBV11-2	TRBJ2-7	CASSLASGPSYEQYF	TGTGCCAGCAGCTTAGCTAGCGGGCCGTCCTACGAGCAGTACTTC
.	.	TRBV6-5	TRBJ2-1	CASRGLVGNEQFF	TGTGCCAGCCGTGGGCTAGTAGGCAATGAGCAGTTCTTC
.	.	TRBV13	TRBJ1-5	CASSTGLQPQHF	TGTGCCAGCAGCACGGGACTTCAGCCCCAGCATTTT